Presented here are 28 T cell receptor beta chains from one specimen sequenced in a study of glioma-infiltrating T cells. TCR alpha and beta CDR3 regions were amplified from RNA using iRepertoire nested multiplex PCR. One entry per CDR3 protein, called by TCRdb with MiXCR from the multiplex PCR reads. Of around 21,000 distinct CDR3 sequences listed, roughly 24% were seen once; the top ten hold approximately 14%. Sequencing was performed on glioma tissue, nonneoplastic brain tissue, or PBMCs (not recorded which). These receptors were collected from a human donor with low-grade glioma or glioblastoma, undergoing nonglioma brain surgery, or in good health (not recorded which).

At least ten counts were recorded for this clonotype. This chain uses TRBV7-8 with TRBJ2-1; no clear D gene. Germline CDR1 reads SGHVS; CDR2 reads FQNEAQ. The CDR3 sequence is 13 residues long. V shed 1 base and J shed 7 bases, with 8 bases lying between them. The CDR3 sequence: CASSLVWDNEQFF. The DNA of the CDR3 is TGTGCCAGCAGCTTAGTATGGGATAATGAGCAGTTCTTC.

This clonotype was recorded a few times. The V call is TRBV14, the J call TRBJ1-1, with a possible D match to TRBD1 (5 bases). This CDR3 region has 14 residues. The germline gives CDR1 SGHDN, CDR2 FVKESK. V was cut by 2 bases and J by 3 bases, with 10 bases left in between. The CDR3 bases are TGTGCCAGCAGCCAAAAACAGGTGTACACTGAAGCTTTCTTT. It is translated as CASSQKQVYTEAFF.

In its sample, this clonotype was seen many times. CDR3 amino acids: CASSKGGSEKLFF. The CDR3 DNA sequence: TGTGCCAGCAGTAAGGGGGGGTCTGAAAAACTGTTTTTT. The chain has TRBV28 and TRBJ1-4, with D perhaps TRBD1 (6 bases). Per the germline V gene, CDR1 is MDHEN and CDR2 is SYDVKM. Between the trimmed V and J ends, which lost 5 bases and 7 bases, there was a span of 11 bases. CDR3 length: 13 amino acids. Full variable domain (remainder filled in from reference TRBV28 and TRBJ1-4): DVKVTQSSRYLVKRTGEKVFLECVQDMDHENMFWYRQDPGLGLRLIYFSYDVKMKEKGDIPEGYSVSREKKERFSLILESASTNQTSMYLCASSKGGSEKLFFGSGTQLSVL.

This clonotype occurred many times. The chain recombines TRBV7-2 with TRBJ1-5, with D unclear. The CDR3 sequence is 15 residues long. Germline V gives CDR1 SGHTA, CDR2 FQGNSA. Trimming removed 6 bases at V and 0 bases at J, with 12 bases between. CDR3 region: CASRIGPYSNQPQHF. In DNA, the CDR3 is TGTGCCAGCAGAATCGGTCCCTATAGCAATCAGCCCCAGCATTTT. The whole variable domain, remainder taken from reference TRBV7-2 and TRBJ1-5, is GAGVSQSPSNKVTEKGKDVELRCDPISGHTALYWYRQSLGQGLEFLIYFQGNSAPDKSGLPSDRFSAERTGGSVSTLTIQRTQQEDSAVYLCASRIGPYSNQPQHFGDGTRLSIL.

There are many counts of this clonotype. V is TRBV6-2 or TRBV6-3 and J is TRBJ2-1; tentative D call: TRBD2 (5 bases). Looked up from germline, CDR1 is MNHEY and CDR2 is SVGEGT. The CDR3 sequence is 16 residues long. The germline V and J ends were trimmed by 1 base and 1 base, with 11 bases remaining between them. The CDR3 DNA reads TGTGCCAGCAGTTACTTTACTAGAGGATCCTACAATGAGCAGTTCTTC. Amino acid sequence: CASSYFTRGSYNEQFF.

In this sample, this clonotype turned up a few times. The genes are TRBV3-1 and TRBJ1-2; 8 bases map to TRBD1. The CDR3 spans 14 residues. V shed 6 bases and J 6 bases; nucleotides not matched to a gene: 9. The germline gives CDR1 LGHDT, CDR2 YNNKEL (reference sequence). CDR3: CASRGRVRGHGYTF. Here the CDR3 DNA reads TGTGCCAGCAGGGGGAGAGTCAGGGGGCATGGCTACACCTTC.

Comment on this clonotype: The junction differs from germline at one of its ends, possibly a read error. This chain links TRBV19 with TRBJ2-7; 8 positions agree with TRBD1. Germline loops: CDR1 LNHDA, CDR2 SQIVND (reference sequence). This CDR3 has 16 amino acids. CDR3 bases: TGTGCCAGTAGTATAACAGGGACAGGACAAACCTACAAGCAGTACTTC. Translated: CASSITGTGQTYKQYF. Variable domain in full (rest from reference TRBV19 and TRBJ2-7): DGGITQSPKYLFRKEGQNVTLSCEQNLNHDAMYWYRQDPGQGLRLIYYSQIVNDFQKGDIAEGYSVSREKKESFPLTVTSAQKNPTAFYLCASSITGTGQTYKQYFGPGTRLTVT.

This clonotype was recorded many times. The chain uses TRBV6-1 and TRBJ2-5, with D possibly TRBD1 on 6 matching bases. This CDR3 contains 15 residues. Trimming removed 6 bases at V and 0 bases at J, with 14 bases between. CDR1 and CDR2 (germline): MNHNS, SASEGT. CDR3 region: CASSTRTDNQETQYF. The CDR3 nucleotides read TGTGCCAGCAGCACCCGGACAGACAACCAAGAGACCCAGTACTTC.

The table lists this clonotype with many counts. The chain has TRBV20-1 and TRBJ1-1; TRBD1 agrees at 7 bases. The CDR3 is 15 amino acids. V lost 0 bases to trimming and J lost 5 bases; unmatched junction nucleotides: 9. Germline CDR1 DFQATT, CDR2 SNEGSKA (reference sequence). CDR3 in amino acids: CSARDQGGAQTEAFF. CDR3 in DNA: TGCAGTGCTAGAGATCAAGGGGGCGCACAAACTGAAGCTTTCTTT.

This clonotype was detected a few times. The V and J genes are TRBV28 and TRBJ2-7; D assignment may be TRBD1 or TRBD2 (6 bases each). Trimming stripped 5 bases from V and 4 bases from J, with 15 bases between. The CDR3 consists of 14 residues. Germline values: CDR1 MDHEN, CDR2 SYDVKM. CDR3 sequence: CASSAGHGWYEQYF. The CDR3 coding sequence is TGTGCCAGCAGTGCGGGACACGGATGGTACGAGCAGTACTTC.

The DNA for the CDR3 is TGTGCCTGGAGTGTAGAGGACTGGGGACCCTCTACCTATGGCTACACCTTC. As protein: CAWSVEDWGPSTYGYTF. This sequence joins TRBV30 and TRBJ1-2, with D possibly being TRBD1 (5 bases). The CDR3 has 17 amino acids. Germline CDR1 is GTSNPN and CDR2 is SVGIG (reference sequence). Trimming left V 0 bases short and J 4 bases short, with 21 bases between.

Comment on this clonotype: This may be a read error: a much more frequent sequence differs by one nucleotide. The chain has TRBV15 and TRBJ1-3; D uncertain. The germline CDR1 and CDR2 sequences are LNHNV and YYDKDF (reference sequence). The CDR3 spans 16 residues. The CDR3 region is CATRREMRVSGNTIYF. In nucleotides, the CDR3 is TGTGCCACCAGAAGAGAGATGCGGGTCTCTGGAAACACCATATATTTT.

On this clonotype: It may be a read error: a sequence one base away is much more abundant. CDR3 nucleotides: TGTGCCCGCAGCTTGGGACCGTCTTACAATTCACCCCTCCACTTT. Translating it yields CARSLGPSYNSPLHF. The chain employs TRBV7-9 and TRBJ1-6, with D perhaps matching TRBD1 (5 bases). Per the germline V gene, CDR1 is SEHNR and CDR2 is FQNEAQ (reference sequence). The CDR3 has 15 amino acids.

This clonotype has only a few counts. A much larger clone lies a single base off, so this may be a read error. This chain joins TRBV6-6 and TRBJ2-3; no reliable D call. V was pared by 2 bases and J by 4 bases, with 1 base between. This CDR3 has 11 amino acids. Germline CDR1 reads MNHNY; CDR2 reads SVGAGI (reference sequence). DNA for the CDR3: TGTGCCAGCAGTTACCCAGATACGCAGTATTTT. It codes for CASSYPDTQYF.

This clonotype came up many times. V gene TRBV6-1 combines with J gene TRBJ1-1; D is uncertain. Germline CDR1 and CDR2: MNHNS and SASEGT. This CDR3 comprises 11 residues. The V end was cut by 11 bases, the J end by 0 bases, with 7 bases between. As DNA, the CDR3 is TGTGCCGTTCATCTGAACACTGAAGCTTTCTTT. Its translation: CAVHLNTEAFF.

With respect to this clonotype: One junction end does not reproduce the germline sequence, and a read error may be involved. This sequence joins TRBV27 and TRBJ2-3; 9 positions agree with TRBD2. This CDR3 spans 13 amino acids. The germline V gene has CDR1 MNHEY and CDR2 SMNVEV (reference sequence). CDR3 DNA: TGTGCCGGCGCTAGCGGGGACACATATACGCAGTATTTT. Its translation is CAGASGDTYTQYF.

About this clonotype itself: A junction boundary mismatches the germline segment, possibly from a read error. V gene TRBV24-1 combines with J gene TRBJ1-5; D is ambiguous. The CDR3 loop spans 16 amino acids. Germline V gives CDR1 KGHDR, CDR2 SFDVKD. The CDR3 nucleotides are TGTGCCACCAGTGACTTCCAGACATGGAACAATCAGCCCCAACATTTT. Its translation is CATSDFQTWNNQPQHF.

This clonotype was counted only a few times. This chain links TRBV12-3 or TRBV12-4 with TRBJ1-2; TRBD1 is a possible D gene (6 bases). Trimming took off 6 bases at V and 3 bases at J, with 17 bases between the two ends. This CDR3 has 15 amino acids. CDR3 sequence: CASRRGADGHYGYTF. In DNA, the CDR3 is TGTGCCAGCAGGCGGGGGGCAGACGGGCACTATGGCTACACCTTC.

V is TRBV12-3 or TRBV12-4 and J is TRBJ1-2; TRBD1 matches 7 bases. Trimming cost V 8 bases and J 8 bases; bases outside gene matches: 17. The CDR3 totals 15 residues. The CDR3 protein is CASFQGGGNNRGYTF. As DNA, the CDR3 is TGTGCCAGCTTCCAAGGGGGCGGGAATAATCGGGGCTACACCTTC.

This clonotype was detected only a few times. The chain joins TRBV2 to TRBJ1-6; 8 nucleotides align to TRBD1. The CDR3 loop spans 13 amino acids. The J segment lost 8 bases and the V segment lost 6 bases, leaving 3 bases of the junction unmatched. Germline CDR1 is SNHLY and CDR2 is FYNNEI. In DNA form, the CDR3 reads TGTGCCAGCAGAGGACAGGGAGATTCACCCCTCCACTTT. Protein product: CASRGQGDSPLHF.

This clonotype has just a few counts. The chain carries TRBV19 and TRBJ2-5; D gene unclear. CDR1 is LNHDA, CDR2 SQIVND, per germline (reference sequence). Trimming shortened V by 3 bases and J by 4 bases, and 6 bases separated the two germline ends. The CDR3 is made up of 12 amino acids. CDR3 bases: TGTGCCAGTAGTATGAACGGAGAGACCCAGTACTTC. Amino acids: CASSMNGETQYF.

There are a few counts of this clonotype. The gene calls are TRBV12-3 or TRBV12-4 and TRBJ2-1, with 11 positions matching TRBD2. The J segment lost 4 bases and the V segment lost 6 bases, leaving 5 bases of the junction unmatched. This CDR3 is built from 15 residues. CDR3 amino acids: CASSMTSGVYNEQFF. DNA of the CDR3: TGTGCCAGCAGCATGACTAGCGGGGTATACAATGAGCAGTTCTTC.

The chain recombines TRBV24-1 with TRBJ2-1; 8 bases line up with TRBD1. CDR3 length: 14 amino acids. Trimming removed 3 bases from V and 8 bases from J; junction bases left unmatched: 5. From germline, CDR1 is KGHDR and CDR2 SFDVKD. DNA of the CDR3: TGTGCCACCAGTGATCCAGGGGGCACCGATGAGCAGTTCTTC. This encodes CATSDPGGTDEQFF.

This clonotype has more than one count but fewer than ten. This chain links TRBV6-4 with TRBJ1-6, with 7 positions matching TRBD1. The CDR3 runs 17 residues. Losses at the gene ends were 9 bases for V and 10 bases for J; bases not matched to a gene: 21. CDR1 is MRHNA and CDR2 is SNTAGT in the germline V gene. The CDR3: CASSPGSSTGANSPLHF. The CDR3 DNA reads TGTGCCAGTAGTCCGGGTTCTTCTACAGGGGCCAACTCACCCCTCCACTTT.

In its sample, this clonotype was seen many times. The CDR3 here is CASSSSKTDTQYF. The DNA of the CDR3 is TGTGCCAGCAGTTCCTCCAAGACAGATACGCAGTATTTT. The chain links TRBV6-2 or TRBV6-3 to TRBJ2-3; no reliable D call. CDR1 MNHEY and CDR2 SVGEGT come from the germline V gene. V was trimmed by 4 bases and J by 3 bases, leaving 8 bases between them. The CDR3 spans 13 residues.

This clonotype was seen once. The chain couples TRBV7-3 to TRBJ2-7; D possibly corresponds to TRBD1 (5 bases). V was cut by 9 bases and J by 1 base, with 19 bases left in between. The CDR3 covers 15 residues. In germline, CDR1 is SGHTA, CDR2 FQGTGA. In DNA form, the CDR3 reads TGTGCCAGAAGCCCAAGGCAGGGCTCGTCCTACGAGCAGTACTTC. Amino acid sequence: CARSPRQGSSYEQYF.

This clonotype has at least ten counts. A read error may explain this, as a much larger clone is one base away. CDR3 sequence: CARSGQGALNTEAFF. CDR3 in DNA: TGTGCCCGCAGCGGGCAGGGGGCACTGAACACTGAAGCTTTCTTT. The V gene is TRBV7-2, the J gene TRBJ1-1; TRBD1 aligns across 8 bases. The CDR3 is 15 amino acids. CDR1 and CDR2 (germline): SGHTA, FQGNSA.

This clonotype is labeled medium-sized. CDR3 residues: CASLRVGSKEQYF. The CDR3 coding sequence is TGTGCCAGCCTGAGGGTGGGATCTAAGGAGCAGTACTTC. The rearrangement joins TRBV27 to TRBJ2-7; tentative D call: TRBD2 (5 bases). The length of the CDR3 is 13 residues. Trimming left V 8 bases short and J 7 bases short, with 18 bases between. Germline CDR1 and CDR2: MNHEY and SMNVEV (reference sequence).